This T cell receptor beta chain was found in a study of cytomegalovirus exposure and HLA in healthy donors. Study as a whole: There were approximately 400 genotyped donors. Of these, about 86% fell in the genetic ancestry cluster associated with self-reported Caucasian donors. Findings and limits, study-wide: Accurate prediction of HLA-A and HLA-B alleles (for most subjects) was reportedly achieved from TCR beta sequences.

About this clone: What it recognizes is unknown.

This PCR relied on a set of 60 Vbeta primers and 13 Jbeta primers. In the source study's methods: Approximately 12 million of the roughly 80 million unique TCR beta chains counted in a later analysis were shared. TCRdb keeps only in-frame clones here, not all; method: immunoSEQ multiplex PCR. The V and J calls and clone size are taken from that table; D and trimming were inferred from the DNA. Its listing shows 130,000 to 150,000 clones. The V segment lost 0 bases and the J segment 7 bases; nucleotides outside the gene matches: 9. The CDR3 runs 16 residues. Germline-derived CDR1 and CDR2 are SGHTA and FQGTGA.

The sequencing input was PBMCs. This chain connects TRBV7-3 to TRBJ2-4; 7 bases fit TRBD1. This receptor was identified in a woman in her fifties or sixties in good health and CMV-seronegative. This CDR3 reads CASSLTGQDGVNIQYF. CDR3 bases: TGTGCCAGCAGCTTAACTGGACAGGATGGGGTGAACATTCAGTACTTC.